One sample yielded the 13 T cell receptor beta chains listed below, sequenced in a study of blood T cell repertoires in COVID-19. Sequenced by immunoSEQ multiplex PCR; TCRdb stores in-frame clones only, minus some. Altogether roughly 450,000 clones are present, 90% being singletons, with the ten largest covering approximately 0.55%. The specimen sequenced was PBMCs or T cells enriched from blood (not recorded which). The receptors originated from a man younger than 35 who had recovered from COVID-19.

The rearrangement links TRBV10-3 to TRBJ2-7, with 9 bases aligning to TRBD2. Germline V lookup: CDR1 ENHRY, CDR2 SYGVKD. The CDR3 has 13 residues. V lost 10 bases and J lost 2; bases outside the gene matches: 6. The CDR3 region is CATGLAETYEQYF. The CDR3 DNA reads TGTGCCACGGGACTAGCCGAGACCTACGAGCAGTACTTC.

The V and J genes are TRBV4-2 and TRBJ2-7; 10 bases are a match to TRBD2. V lost 0 bases to trimming and J lost 4 bases; unmatched junction nucleotides: 3. Germline V gene lookup returns CDR1 LGHNA and CDR2 YNFKEQ. This CDR3 is built from 15 residues. This CDR3 is CASSQEPSGSYEQYF. DNA for the CDR3: TGTGCCAGCAGCCAAGAGCCTAGCGGGAGTTACGAGCAGTACTTC.

The gene calls are TRBV5-1 and TRBJ2-2; no clear D. The CDR3 is made up of 12 amino acids. Trimming took 2 bases from V and 5 from J, leaving 4 bases between them. Germline V CDR1 and CDR2: SGHRS, YFSETQ. CDR3 in DNA: TGCGCCAGCAGCTTCCGGACCGGGGAGCTGTTTTTT. Its protein is CASSFRTGELFF.

The gene calls are TRBV5-1 and TRBJ1-1; TRBD1 matches 8 bases. From germline, CDR1 is SGHRS and CDR2 YFSETQ. The CDR3 contains 14 residues. V dropped 0 bases and J dropped 7; count of bases not matched to a gene: 5. This CDR3 is CASSLDRGIFEAFF. The CDR3, as DNA: TGCGCCAGCAGCTTGGACAGGGGGATATTTGAAGCTTTCTTT.

The rearrangement joins TRBV7-8 to TRBJ1-2, with 7 bases aligning to TRBD1. The germline V gene encodes CDR1 SGHVS and CDR2 FQNEAQ. The CDR3 has 14 amino acids. V dropped 3 bases and J dropped 7; count of bases not matched to a gene: 8. CDR3 in amino acids: CASSLQTGWSGYTF. CDR3 nucleotides: TGTGCCAGCAGCTTGCAGACAGGGTGGTCTGGCTACACCTTC.

The V and J genes are TRBV18 and TRBJ1-1; D is unresolved. V was cut by 5 bases and J by 2 bases, with 15 bases left in between. The CDR3 is made up of 15 amino acids. Germline assignment: CDR1 KGHSH and CDR2 LQKENI. The CDR3 DNA sequence: TGTGCCAGCTCAACCACGAACGGGGTTAACACTGAAGCTTTCTTT. Its protein product is CASSTTNGVNTEAFF.

The CDR3: CASSHSTGGSIYF. CDR3 nucleotide sequence: TGTGCCAGCAGTCACTCGACAGGGGGATCCATATATTTT. The chain combines TRBV28 with TRBJ1-3, with TRBD1 matching over 9 bases. Unmatched junction bases numbered 7, after V lost 5 bases and J lost 11 bases. The germline CDR1 and CDR2 sequences are MDHEN and SYDVKM. This CDR3 spans 13 amino acids. The variable domain in full, with the rest retrieved from reference TRBV28 and TRBJ1-3, is DVKVTQSSRYLVKRTGEKVFLECVQDMDHENMFWYRQDPGLGLRLIYFSYDVKMKEKGDIPEGYSVSREKKERFSLILESASTNQTSMYLCASSHSTGGSIYFGEGSWLTVV.

This clone was seen more than once but under ten times. The chain carries TRBV11-2 and TRBJ2-1; TRBD2 matches at 10 bases. Germline-derived CDR1 and CDR2 are SGHAT and FQNNGV. The CDR3 spans 15 residues. J was trimmed by 5 bases and V by 5 bases; bases with no gene match: 6. The CDR3 region is CASSRTSGINNEQFF. CDR3 in DNA: TGTGCCAGCAGCCGTACTAGCGGGATTAACAATGAGCAGTTCTTC.

This rearrangement joins TRBV13 to TRBJ1-1, with 8 bases identical to TRBD1. This CDR3 is built from 15 residues. The V gene's germline CDR1 is PRHDT and CDR2 FYEKMQ (reference sequence). Trimming removed 5 bases from V and 3 bases from J; junction bases left unmatched: 8. The CDR3 DNA reads TGTGCCAGCAGCCCCGGGACAGGCGGGTACACTGAAGCTTTCTTT. It is translated as CASSPGTGGYTEAFF.

V and J are TRBV5-1 and TRBJ1-1; the D is unclear. V was shortened by 4 bases and J by 10 bases, with 14 bases between the two germline ends. CDR1 SGHRS and CDR2 YFSETQ come from the germline V gene. The CDR3 has 12 amino acids. The CDR3 loop is CASSVGNGGAFF. The CDR3 DNA reads TGCGCCAGCAGCGTGGGAAATGGAGGAGCTTTCTTT.

The CDR3, as DNA: TGTGCCAGCAAGACAGTGGCAGATCAGCCCCAGCATTTT. Translating it yields CASKTVADQPQHF. The V gene is TRBV19, the J gene TRBJ1-5; D perhaps matches TRBD1 (5 bases). The CDR3 length is 13 residues. V lost 9 bases and J 5 bases, leaving 14 bases between the germline ends. Germline CDR1 LNHDA, CDR2 SQIVND (reference sequence).

This chain joins TRBV2 and TRBJ2-1; TRBD1 matches at 7 bases. The V gene's germline CDR1 is SNHLY and CDR2 FYNNEI. V lost 6 bases, J lost 6 bases, and 8 bases stayed unmatched. The CDR3 covers 14 residues. For the CDR3, the DNA is TGTGCCAGCAGCTACCAGGGGGTGGGCAATGAGCAGTTCTTC. It encodes CASSYQGVGNEQFF. Combining the CDR3 with reference TRBV2 and TRBJ2-1 gives the whole variable domain EPEVTQTPSHQVTQMGQEVILRCVPISNHLYFYWYRQILGQKVEFLVSFYNNEISEKSEIFDDQFSVERPDGSNFTLKIRSTKLEDSAMYFCASSYQGVGNEQFFGPGTRLTVL.

The chain carries TRBV28 and TRBJ2-2, with a tentative D call TRBD2 (5 bases). The V end was cut by 4 bases, the J end by 0 bases, with 9 bases between. The CDR3 totals 15 residues. Germline V gene sequence: CDR1 MDHEN, CDR2 SYDVKM. The CDR3 bases are TGTGCCAGCAGTTCAGACTATTCGAACACCGGGGAGCTGTTTTTT. It is translated as CASSSDYSNTGELFF. The whole variable domain, filled in from reference TRBV28 and TRBJ2-2, reads DVKVTQSSRYLVKRTGEKVFLECVQDMDHENMFWYRQDPGLGLRLIYFSYDVKMKEKGDIPEGYSVSREKKERFSLILESASTNQTSMYLCASSSDYSNTGELFFGEGSRLTVL.